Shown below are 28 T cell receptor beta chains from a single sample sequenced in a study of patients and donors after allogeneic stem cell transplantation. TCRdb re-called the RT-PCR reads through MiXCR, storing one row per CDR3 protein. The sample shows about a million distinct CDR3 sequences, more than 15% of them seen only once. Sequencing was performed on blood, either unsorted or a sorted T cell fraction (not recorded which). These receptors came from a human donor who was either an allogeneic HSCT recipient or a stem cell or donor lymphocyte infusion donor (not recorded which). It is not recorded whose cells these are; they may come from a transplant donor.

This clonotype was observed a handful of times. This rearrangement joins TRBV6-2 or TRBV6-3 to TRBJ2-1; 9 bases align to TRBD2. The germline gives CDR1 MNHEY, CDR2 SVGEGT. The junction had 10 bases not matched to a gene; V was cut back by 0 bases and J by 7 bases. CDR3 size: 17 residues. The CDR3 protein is CASSYSQGGGARNEQFF. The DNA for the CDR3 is TGTGCCAGCAGTTACTCCCAAGGCGGGGGGGCCAGGAATGAGCAGTTCTTC.

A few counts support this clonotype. For the CDR3, the DNA is TGTGCCAGCAGCGTGGGGACACATCCAGAGACCCAGTACTTC. This encodes CASSVGTHPETQYF. The V call is TRBV9, the J call TRBJ2-5; possible D gene TRBD1, 6 bases. V lost 2 bases and J 4 bases, leaving 12 bases between the germline ends. Per the germline V gene, CDR1 is SGDLS and CDR2 is YYNGEE. The CDR3 consists of 14 residues.

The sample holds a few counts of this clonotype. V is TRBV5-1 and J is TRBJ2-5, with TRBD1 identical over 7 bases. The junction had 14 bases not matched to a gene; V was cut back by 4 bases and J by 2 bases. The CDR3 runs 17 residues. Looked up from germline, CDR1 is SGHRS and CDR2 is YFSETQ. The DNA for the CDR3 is TGCGCCAGCAGCCTAATGAACAGGGGCCCTCTTCAAGAGACCCAGTACTTC. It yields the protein CASSLMNRGPLQETQYF.

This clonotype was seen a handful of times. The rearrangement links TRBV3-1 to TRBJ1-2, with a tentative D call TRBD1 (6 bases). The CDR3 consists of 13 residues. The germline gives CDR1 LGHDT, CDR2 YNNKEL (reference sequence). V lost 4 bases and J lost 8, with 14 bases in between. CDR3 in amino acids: CASSPNRDRGYTF. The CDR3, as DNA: TGTGCCAGCAGCCCGAACAGGGATCGGGGCTACACCTTC.

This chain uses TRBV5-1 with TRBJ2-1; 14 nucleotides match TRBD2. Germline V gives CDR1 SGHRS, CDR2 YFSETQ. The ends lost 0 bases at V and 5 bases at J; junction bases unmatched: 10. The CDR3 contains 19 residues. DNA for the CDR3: TGCGCCAGCAGCTTGGTCCGACTAGCGGGAGGGCCGCTGGACAATGAGCAGTTCTTC. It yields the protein CASSLVRLAGGPLDNEQFF.

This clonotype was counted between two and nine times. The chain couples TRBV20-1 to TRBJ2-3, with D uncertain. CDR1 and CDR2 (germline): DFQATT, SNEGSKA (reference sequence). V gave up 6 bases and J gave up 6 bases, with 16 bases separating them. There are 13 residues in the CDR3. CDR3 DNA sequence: TGCAGTGCCTTAGCCGTATACAAGGATACGCAGTATTTT. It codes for CSALAVYKDTQYF.

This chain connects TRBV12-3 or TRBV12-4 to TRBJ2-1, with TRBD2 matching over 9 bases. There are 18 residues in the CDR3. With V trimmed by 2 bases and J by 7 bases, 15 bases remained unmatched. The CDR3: CASSLSSGRTPQNNEQFF. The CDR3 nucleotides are TGTGCCAGCAGTTTATCGAGCGGGAGGACTCCACAGAATAATGAGCAGTTCTTC.

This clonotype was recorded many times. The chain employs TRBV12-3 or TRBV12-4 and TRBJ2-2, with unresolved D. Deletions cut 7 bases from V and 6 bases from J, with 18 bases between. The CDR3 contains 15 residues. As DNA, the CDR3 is TGTGCCAGCACCGCCGGGCAGCCCCTCGCCGGGGAGCTGTTTTTT. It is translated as CASTAGQPLAGELFF.

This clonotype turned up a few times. In DNA, the CDR3 is TGTGCCAGCAGCGGGGGGCGCGAGCAGTACTTC. Amino acids: CASSGGREQYF. V usage is TRBV7-8 and J usage is TRBJ2-7; D might be TRBD1 or TRBD2, each matching 6 bases. The CDR3 consists of 11 residues. Germline V gene lookup returns CDR1 SGHVS and CDR2 FQNEAQ. Trimming removed 5 bases at V and 6 bases at J, with 8 bases between. Complete variable domain (other parts from reference TRBV7-8 and TRBJ2-7): GAGVSQSPRYKVAKRGQDVALRCDPISGHVSLFWYQQALGQGPEFLTYFQNEAQLDKSGLPSDRFFAERPEGSVSTLKIQRTQQEDSAVYLCASSGGREQYFGPGTRLTVT.

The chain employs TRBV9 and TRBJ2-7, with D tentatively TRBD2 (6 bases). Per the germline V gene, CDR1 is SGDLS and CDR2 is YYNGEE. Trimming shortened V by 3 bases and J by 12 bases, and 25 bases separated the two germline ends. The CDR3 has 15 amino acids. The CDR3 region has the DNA TGTGCCAGCAGCGAAGCCCCGGGGGATCGGGGCAATTTGTACTTC. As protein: CASSEAPGDRGNLYF.

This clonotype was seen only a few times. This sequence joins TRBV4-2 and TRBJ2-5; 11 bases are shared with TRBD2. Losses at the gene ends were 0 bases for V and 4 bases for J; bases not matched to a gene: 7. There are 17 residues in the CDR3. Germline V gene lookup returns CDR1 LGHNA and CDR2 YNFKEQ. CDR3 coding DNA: TGTGCCAGCAGCCAAGATTGGCTAGCGGGAGGACTAGAGACCCAGTACTTC. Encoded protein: CASSQDWLAGGLETQYF.

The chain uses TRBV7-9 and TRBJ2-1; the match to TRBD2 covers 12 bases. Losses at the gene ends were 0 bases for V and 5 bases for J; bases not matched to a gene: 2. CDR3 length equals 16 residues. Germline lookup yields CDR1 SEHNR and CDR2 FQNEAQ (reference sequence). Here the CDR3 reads CASSLATSGGNNEQFF. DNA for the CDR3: TGTGCCAGCAGCTTAGCGACTAGCGGGGGAAACAATGAGCAGTTCTTC.

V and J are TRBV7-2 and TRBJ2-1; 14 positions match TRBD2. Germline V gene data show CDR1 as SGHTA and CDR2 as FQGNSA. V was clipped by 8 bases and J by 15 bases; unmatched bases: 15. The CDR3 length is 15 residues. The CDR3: CASGTSGGGVSWAFF. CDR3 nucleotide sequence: TGTGCCAGCGGGACTAGCGGGGGCGGGGTTTCTTGGGCGTTCTTC.

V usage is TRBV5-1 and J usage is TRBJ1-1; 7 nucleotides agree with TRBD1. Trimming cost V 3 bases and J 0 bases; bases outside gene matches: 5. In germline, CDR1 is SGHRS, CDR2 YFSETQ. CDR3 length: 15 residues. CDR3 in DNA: TGCGCCAGCAGCTCAACAGGGGACCTGAACACTGAAGCTTTCTTT. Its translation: CASSSTGDLNTEAFF.

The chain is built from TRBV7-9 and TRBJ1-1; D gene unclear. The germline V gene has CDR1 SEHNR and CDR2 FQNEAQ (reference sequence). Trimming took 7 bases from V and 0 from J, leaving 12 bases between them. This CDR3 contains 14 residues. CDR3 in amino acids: CASTLTNLNTEAFF. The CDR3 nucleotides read TGTGCCAGCACCCTGACAAACTTGAACACTGAAGCTTTCTTT.

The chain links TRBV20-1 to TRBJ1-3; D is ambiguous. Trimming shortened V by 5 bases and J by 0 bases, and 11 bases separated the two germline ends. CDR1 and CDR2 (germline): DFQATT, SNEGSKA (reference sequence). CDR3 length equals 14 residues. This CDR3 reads CSAPDPRSGNTIYF. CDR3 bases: TGCAGTGCTCCGGACCCGCGCTCTGGAAACACCATATATTTT.

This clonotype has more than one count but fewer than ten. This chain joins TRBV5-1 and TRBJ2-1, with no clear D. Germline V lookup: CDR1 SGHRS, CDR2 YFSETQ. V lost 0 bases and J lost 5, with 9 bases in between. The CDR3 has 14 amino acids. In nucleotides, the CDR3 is TGCGCCAGCAGCTTGGACCCTACGGACAATGAGCAGTTCTTC. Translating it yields CASSLDPTDNEQFF. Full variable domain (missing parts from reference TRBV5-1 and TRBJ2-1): KAGVTQTPRYLIKTRGQQVTLSCSPISGHRSVSWYQQTPGQGLQFLFEYFSETQRNKGNFPGRFSGRQFSNSRSEMNVSTLELGDSALYLCASSLDPTDNEQFFGPGTRLTVL.

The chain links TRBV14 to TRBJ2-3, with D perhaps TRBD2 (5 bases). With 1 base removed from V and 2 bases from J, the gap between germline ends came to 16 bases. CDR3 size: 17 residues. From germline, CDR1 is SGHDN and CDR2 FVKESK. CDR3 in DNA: TGTGCCAGCAGCCAAGTGGGCGGGCCATCATACACAGATACGCAGTATTTT. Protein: CASSQVGGPSYTDTQYF.

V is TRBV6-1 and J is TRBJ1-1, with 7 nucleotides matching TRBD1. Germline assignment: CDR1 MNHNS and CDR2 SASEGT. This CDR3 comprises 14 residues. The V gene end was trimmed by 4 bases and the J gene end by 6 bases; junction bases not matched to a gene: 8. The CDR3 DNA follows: TGTGCCAGCAGTGTAGAGGCAGGGGGACCTGAAGCTTTCTTT. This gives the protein CASSVEAGGPEAFF.

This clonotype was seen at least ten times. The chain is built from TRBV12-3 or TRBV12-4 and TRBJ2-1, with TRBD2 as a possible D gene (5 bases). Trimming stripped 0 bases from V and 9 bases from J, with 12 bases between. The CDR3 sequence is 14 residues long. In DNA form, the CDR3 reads TGTGCCAGCAGTTTAGCGGGAGCCACGGGTGAGCAGTTCTTC. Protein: CASSLAGATGEQFF.

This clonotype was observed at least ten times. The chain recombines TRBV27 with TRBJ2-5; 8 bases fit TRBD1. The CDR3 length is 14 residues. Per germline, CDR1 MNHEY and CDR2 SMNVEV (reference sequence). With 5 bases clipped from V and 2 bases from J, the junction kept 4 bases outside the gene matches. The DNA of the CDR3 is TGTGCCAGCAGTCCCTGGACAGGGCAAGAGACCCAGTACTTC. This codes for CASSPWTGQETQYF.

CDR3 nucleotide sequence: TGTGCCAGCAGCCCGTCCGGGACAAAAGCCTACGAGCAGTACTTC. It encodes CASSPSGTKAYEQYF. J is TRBJ2-7 and V is TRBV12-3 or TRBV12-4; D perhaps matches TRBD1 (6 bases). There are 15 residues in the CDR3. Trimming took 6 bases from V and 2 from J, leaving 17 bases between them.

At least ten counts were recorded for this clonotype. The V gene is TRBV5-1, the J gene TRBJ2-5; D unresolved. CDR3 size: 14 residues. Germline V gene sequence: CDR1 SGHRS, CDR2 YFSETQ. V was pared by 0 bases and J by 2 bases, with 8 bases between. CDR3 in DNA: TGCGCCAGCAGCTTGGTCGGAGTTCAAGAGACCCAGTACTTC. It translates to CASSLVGVQETQYF.

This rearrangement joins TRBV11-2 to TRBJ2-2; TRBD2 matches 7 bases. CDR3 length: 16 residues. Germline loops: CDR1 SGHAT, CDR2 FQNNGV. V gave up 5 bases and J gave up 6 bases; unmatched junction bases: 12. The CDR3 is CASSPPWREKAGELFF. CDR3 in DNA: TGTGCCAGCAGCCCACCGTGGCGGGAGAAGGCCGGGGAGCTGTTTTTT.

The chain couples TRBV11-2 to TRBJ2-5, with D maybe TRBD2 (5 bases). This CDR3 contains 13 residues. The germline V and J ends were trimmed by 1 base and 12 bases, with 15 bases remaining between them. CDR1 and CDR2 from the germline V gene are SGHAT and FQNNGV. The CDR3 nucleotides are TGTGCCAGCAGCTTAGCCCTACTAGAGTTAAAGTACTTC. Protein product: CASSLALLELKYF.

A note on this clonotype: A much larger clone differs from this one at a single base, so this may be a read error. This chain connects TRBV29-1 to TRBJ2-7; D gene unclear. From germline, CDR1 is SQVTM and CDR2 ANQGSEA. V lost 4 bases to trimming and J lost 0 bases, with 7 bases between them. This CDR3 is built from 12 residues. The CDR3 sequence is CSVASGSYEQYF. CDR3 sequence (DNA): TGCAGCGTTGCTTCGGGCTCCTACGAGCAGTACTTC.

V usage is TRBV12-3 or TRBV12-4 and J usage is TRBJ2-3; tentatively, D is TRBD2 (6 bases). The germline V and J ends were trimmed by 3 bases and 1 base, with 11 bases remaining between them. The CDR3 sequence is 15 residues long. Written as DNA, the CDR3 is TGTGCCAGCAGTTTCGGGGGAGTGGGCACAGATACGCAGTATTTT. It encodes CASSFGGVGTDTQYF.

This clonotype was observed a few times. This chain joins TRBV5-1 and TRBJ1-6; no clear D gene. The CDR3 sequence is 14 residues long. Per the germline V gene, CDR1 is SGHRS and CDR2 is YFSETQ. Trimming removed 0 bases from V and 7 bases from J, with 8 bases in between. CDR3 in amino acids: CASSLAQSNSPLHF. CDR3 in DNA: TGCGCCAGCAGCTTGGCCCAGTCAAATTCACCCCTCCACTTT.